These 29 T cell receptor beta chains were sequenced from one sample in a study of OX40 agonist ivuxolimab in advanced cancers. Assay used: immunoSEQ multiplex PCR; TCRdb lists only in-frame clones, some missing. This sample has about 120,000 clones, with 85% to 90% found just once. The sample consisted of CD4+ or CD8+ T cells sorted from blood, taken in a trial of the OX40 agonist ivuxolimab. Every receptor here comes from an adult with an advanced solid tumor such as melanoma, head and neck, liver or kidney cancer.

The V call is TRBV29-1, the J call TRBJ1-2; no reliable D call. Per germline, CDR1 SQVTM and CDR2 ANQGSEA. Trimming took 2 bases from V and 8 from J, leaving 12 bases between them. The CDR3 runs to 12 residues. CDR3 loop: CSVESPSEGYTF. Here the CDR3 DNA reads TGCAGCGTTGAATCCCCCTCGGAAGGCTACACCTTC.

Here the CDR3 DNA reads TGTGCCTGGAGTGGAGGGACCGAAATTGACGAGCAGTACTTC. The encoded protein is CAWSGGTEIDEQYF. The chain carries TRBV30 and TRBJ2-7; D may correspond to TRBD1 or TRBD2 (5 bases each). V gave up 1 base and J gave up 5 bases, with 15 bases separating them. Germline V CDR1 and CDR2: GTSNPN, SVGIG (reference sequence). The CDR3 is made up of 14 amino acids.

This clone has a handful of counts. The chain carries TRBV28 and TRBJ1-2; D gene uncertain. V was pared by 8 bases and J by 8 bases, with 18 bases between. CDR1 MDHEN and CDR2 SYDVKM come from the germline V gene. This CDR3 region has 13 residues. The CDR3 spells CASLRDAGLGYTF. The CDR3 bases are TGTGCCAGCCTCCGGGATGCTGGGTTGGGCTACACCTTC.

The chain links TRBV10-3 to TRBJ1-4; 7 bases agree with TRBD1. The length of the CDR3 is 13 residues. V shed 6 bases, J shed 7 bases, and the junction held 5 bases outside the gene matches. Germline V gene lookup returns CDR1 ENHRY and CDR2 SYGVKD. The CDR3 protein is CAISEQGGEKLFF. CDR3 bases: TGTGCCATCAGCGAGCAGGGGGGTGAAAAACTGTTTTTT.

The chain joins TRBV5-5 to TRBJ1-5; D not certain. The CDR3 is 14 residues long. Germline values: CDR1 SGHKS, CDR2 YYEKEE (reference sequence). Between the trimmed V and J ends, which lost 0 bases and 1 base, there was a span of 5 bases. The CDR3 reads CASSLDSSNQPQHF. The CDR3 coding sequence is TGTGCCAGCAGCTTGGACAGCAGCAATCAGCCCCAGCATTTT. The variable domain in full, completed from reference TRBV5-5 and TRBJ1-5, reads DAGVTQSPTHLIKTRGQQVTLRCSPISGHKSVSWYQQVLGQGPQFIFQYYEKEERGRGNFPDRFSARQFPNYSSELNVNALLLGDSALYLCASSLDSSNQPQHFGDGTRLSIL.

V and J are TRBV4-2 and TRBJ2-1; the D is unclear. Trimming took off 0 bases at V and 5 bases at J, with 5 bases between the two ends. This CDR3 comprises 13 residues. Germline V gives CDR1 LGHNA, CDR2 YNFKEQ. The CDR3 sequence: CASSQDLNNEQFF. The DNA of the CDR3 is TGTGCCAGCAGCCAAGATTTAAACAATGAGCAGTTCTTC.

This clone has more than one count but fewer than ten. This chain links TRBV19 with TRBJ1-5; D is unclear. CDR3 length equals 13 residues. V was pared by 5 bases and J by 7 bases, with 12 bases between. Germline V gene lookup returns CDR1 LNHDA and CDR2 SQIVND (reference sequence). The DNA for the CDR3 is TGTGCCAGTAGTGAGGCGGGAGGCCAGCCCCAGCATTTT. This gives the protein CASSEAGGQPQHF.

This chain joins TRBV5-4 and TRBJ1-2; D gene uncertain. Looked up from germline, CDR1 is SGHNT and CDR2 is YYREEE (reference sequence). Trimming left V 0 bases short and J 2 bases short, with 23 bases between. This CDR3 has 19 amino acids. The CDR3 DNA reads TGTGCCAGCAGCTTGGTTATCGGGCTCACCAAAGTAGAAAACTATGGCTACACCTTC. Protein sequence: CASSLVIGLTKVENYGYTF.

V is TRBV29-1 and J is TRBJ1-1, with TRBD1 identical over 12 bases. CDR1 SQVTM and CDR2 ANQGSEA come from the germline V gene. Trimming removed 3 bases from V and 3 bases from J; junction bases left unmatched: 14. The CDR3 extends over 18 amino acids. CDR3 nucleotide sequence: TGCAGCGTTGATAAGGGGACAGGGGGCCAGGGTCGTCACACTGAAGCTTTCTTT. The encoded protein is CSVDKGTGGQGRHTEAFF.

The chain joins TRBV7-2 to TRBJ2-3, with TRBD2 matching over 13 bases. The CDR3 extends over 16 amino acids. From germline, CDR1 is SGHTA and CDR2 FQGNSA. V lost 5 bases, J lost 4 bases, and 6 bases stayed unmatched. This CDR3 reads CASSLGGLAGADTQYF. The CDR3 coding sequence is TGTGCCAGCAGCCTGGGCGGACTAGCGGGGGCAGATACGCAGTATTTT. The full variable domain, completed using reference TRBV7-2 and TRBJ2-3, is GAGVSQSPSNKVTEKGKDVELRCDPISGHTALYWYRQSLGQGLEFLIYFQGNSAPDKSGLPSDRFSAERTGGSVSTLTIQRTQQEDSAVYLCASSLGGLAGADTQYFGPGTRLTVL.

This rearrangement joins TRBV10-3 to TRBJ2-5; D remains unclear. Germline lookup yields CDR1 ENHRY and CDR2 SYGVKD. With 2 bases removed from V and 2 bases from J, the gap between germline ends came to 3 bases. CDR3 size: 12 residues. The CDR3: CAISEPQETQYF. The CDR3 nucleotides read TGTGCCATCAGTGAGCCTCAAGAGACCCAGTACTTC.

In its sample, this clone was seen once. This rearrangement joins TRBV5-4 to TRBJ2-6; 7 nucleotides match TRBD1. Trimming removed 5 bases from V and 2 bases from J; junction bases left unmatched: 7. Germline values: CDR1 SGHNT, CDR2 YYREEE (reference sequence). The CDR3 covers 16 residues. CDR3 region: CASRIEGAAGANVLTF. CDR3 DNA: TGTGCCAGCAGAATAGAGGGGGCGGCTGGGGCCAACGTCCTGACTTTC.

The rearrangement uses TRBV2 and TRBJ1-5; 7 bases align to TRBD1. The length of the CDR3 is 13 residues. From germline, CDR1 is SNHLY and CDR2 FYNNEI. The trim removed 1 base at V and 6 bases at J, leaving 0 bases unmatched. The CDR3 sequence is CASSEEGAQPQHF. CDR3 sequence (DNA): TGTGCCAGCAGTGAAGAGGGGGCTCAGCCCCAGCATTTT.

The chain employs TRBV11-2 and TRBJ1-3; no clear D. CDR1 and CDR2 (germline): SGHAT, FQNNGV. This CDR3 comprises 17 residues. The V end was cut by 3 bases, the J end by 1 base, with 16 bases between. In DNA, the CDR3 is TGTGCCAGCAGCTTGGACCGCCGAGGGCTTTCTGGAAACACCATATATTTT. Its protein is CASSLDRRGLSGNTIYF.

The V call is TRBV30, the J call TRBJ2-2; no clear D. The V gene lost 4 bases and the J gene lost 1 base, with 4 bases spanning the gap. The CDR3 has 12 residues. Per germline, CDR1 GTSNPN and CDR2 SVGIG (reference sequence). This CDR3 is CAWNLNTGELFF. As DNA, the CDR3 is TGTGCCTGGAACCTGAACACCGGGGAGCTGTTTTTT.

The rearrangement joins TRBV14 to TRBJ2-5; maybe TRBD1 (5 bases). V was clipped by 1 base and J by 5 bases, with 17 bases between them. The CDR3 length is 16 residues. Per germline, CDR1 SGHDN and CDR2 FVKESK. As DNA, the CDR3 is TGTGCCAGCAGCCAAGGCCACACTTGGGGCGTGGAGACCCAGTACTTC. Its protein is CASSQGHTWGVETQYF.

The chain links TRBV15 to TRBJ1-1; 9 bases are a match to TRBD1. Trimming removed 3 bases from V and 1 base from J; junction bases left unmatched: 6. CDR1 and CDR2 from the germline V gene are LNHNV and YYDKDF (reference sequence). This CDR3 has 16 residues. The CDR3 is CATSRGDRGRNTEAFF. The CDR3 DNA is TGTGCCACCAGCAGGGGAGACAGGGGGAGGAACACTGAAGCTTTCTTT.

The rearrangement uses TRBV7-2 and TRBJ1-1; D is ambiguous. Trimming removed 4 bases from V and 8 bases from J, with 11 bases in between. The CDR3 is 12 amino acids. CDR1 SGHTA and CDR2 FQGNSA come from the germline V gene. CDR3 protein: CASSWGTGEAFF. The CDR3, as DNA: TGTGCCAGCAGCTGGGGTACGGGGGAAGCTTTCTTT.

This chain uses TRBV7-2 with TRBJ2-1, with D perhaps matching TRBD1 (7 bases). CDR3 length equals 13 residues. The ends were cut back, 8 bases at V and 10 bases at J, with 18 bases in the middle. Germline CDR1 reads SGHTA; CDR2 reads FQGNSA. The CDR3 DNA reads TGTGCCAGCTTTTTGGAGGGGGCAAGAGAGCAGTTCTTC. This gives the protein CASFLEGAREQFF.

This chain links TRBV7-2 with TRBJ2-6; 9 bases map to TRBD1. This CDR3 region has 17 residues. Germline CDR1 and CDR2: SGHTA and FQGNSA. Losses at the gene ends were 6 bases for V and 0 bases for J; bases not matched to a gene: 6. The CDR3 bases are TGTGCCAGCAGTCCGGGACAGGGTTTCTCTGGGGCCAACGTCCTGACTTTC. Translated: CASSPGQGFSGANVLTF.

The sample holds one count of this clone. V gene TRBV7-2 combines with J gene TRBJ1-6; D possibly corresponds to TRBD1 (5 bases). Germline-derived CDR1 and CDR2 are SGHTA and FQGNSA. This CDR3 has 12 residues. With 10 bases removed from V and 10 bases from J, the gap between germline ends came to 14 bases. Here the CDR3 DNA reads TGTGCCATGGGGACCCACGGGTCACCCCTCCACTTT. Protein sequence: CAMGTHGSPLHF. Supplemented by reference TRBV7-2 and TRBJ1-6, the full variable domain reads GAGVSQSPSNKVTEKGKDVELRCDPISGHTALYWYRQSLGQGLEFLIYFQGNSAPDKSGLPSDRFSAERTGGSVSTLTIQRTQQEDSAVYLCAMGTHGSPLHFGNGTRLTVT.

The chain combines TRBV14 with TRBJ2-1; 10 positions agree with TRBD2. This CDR3 comprises 15 residues. Germline CDR1 and CDR2: SGHDN and FVKESK. After removal of 1 base from V and 8 bases from J, the junction contained 5 bases not matched to a gene. CDR3 in DNA: TGTGCCAGCAGCCAAGCCAGCGGGGGGGCCTATGAGCAGTTCTTC. This gives the protein CASSQASGGAYEQFF. Drawing the rest from reference TRBV14 and TRBJ2-1, the complete variable domain is EAGVTQFPSHSVIEKGQTVTLRCDPISGHDNLYWYRRVMGKEIKFLLHFVKESKQDESGMPNNRFLAERTGGTYSTLKVQPAELEDSGVYFCASSQASGGAYEQFFGPGTRLTVL.

The CDR3 loop reads CASTTPGSSYNSPLHF. The CDR3 DNA reads as TGTGCCAGCACAACTCCGGGGAGCTCCTATAATTCACCCCTCCACTTT. V is TRBV28 and J is TRBJ1-6; no reliable D call. The germline gives CDR1 MDHEN, CDR2 SYDVKM. The CDR3 has 16 residues. V lost 7 bases and J 0 bases, leaving 13 bases between the germline ends.

The chain uses TRBV7-3 and TRBJ2-1; D is unresolved. CDR1 is SGHTA, CDR2 FQGTGA, per germline. V dropped 5 bases and J dropped 2 bases, with 16 bases sitting between them. The CDR3 is 16 residues long. The CDR3 bases are TGTGCCAGCAGCGCGATTCCCGGGCTCGCCTACAATGAGCAGTTCTTC. Translating gives CASSAIPGLAYNEQFF. Using reference TRBV7-3 and TRBJ2-1 for the parts outside the CDR3, the full variable domain is GAGVSQTPSNKVTEKGKYVELRCDPISGHTALYWYRQSLGQGPEFLIYFQGTGAADDSGLPNDRFFAVRPEGSVSTLKIQRTERGDSAVYLCASSAIPGLAYNEQFFGPGTRLTVL.

J is TRBJ1-3 and V is TRBV11-2; TRBD1 is a possible D gene (6 bases). Germline V gives CDR1 SGHAT, CDR2 FQNNGV. The CDR3 spans 12 residues. Trimming removed 5 bases from V and 4 bases from J, with 6 bases in between. The CDR3 sequence is CASSQGGNTIYF. CDR3 DNA sequence: TGTGCCAGCAGCCAGGGGGGAAACACCATATATTTT.

V is TRBV12-5 and J is TRBJ1-5, with D possibly TRBD1 on 6 matching bases. The V gene's germline CDR1 is LGHNT and CDR2 FRNRAP. The CDR3 spans 16 residues. V was pared by 7 bases and J by 4 bases, with 20 bases between. This CDR3 is CASEFRDIQLNQPQHF. CDR3 bases: TGTGCTAGTGAATTCCGGGACATTCAATTAAATCAGCCCCAGCATTTT.

J is TRBJ1-6 and V is TRBV27, with 8 bases matching TRBD1. This CDR3 spans 18 amino acids. Trimming removed 3 bases from V and 0 bases from J; junction bases left unmatched: 7. In germline, CDR1 is MNHEY, CDR2 SMNVEV (reference sequence). Written as DNA, the CDR3 is TGTGCCAGCAGTTTCCCCCCAGGGGGCGCCTCCTATAATTCACCCCTCCACTTT. Translation gives CASSFPPGGASYNSPLHF.

In nucleotides, the CDR3 is TGCAGCGTTGATTCAGGGACAGGGGGCTTCTACGAGCAGTACTTC. This translates into CSVDSGTGGFYEQYF. J is TRBJ2-7 and V is TRBV29-1; 12 bases line up with TRBD1. V shed 3 bases and J 3 bases; nucleotides not matched to a gene: 6. Germline assignment: CDR1 SQVTM and CDR2 ANQGSEA. This CDR3 is built from 15 residues.

The CDR3 here is CASSFQQRGGSTGELFF. CDR3 DNA: TGCGCCAGCAGCTTTCAGCAGCGGGGGGGCAGTACCGGGGAGCTGTTTTTT. The V call is TRBV5-1, the J call TRBJ2-2, with 10 bases matching TRBD2. V shed 2 bases, J shed 5 bases, and the junction held 9 bases outside the gene matches. The CDR3 spans 17 residues. The germline V gene encodes CDR1 SGHRS and CDR2 YFSETQ.